The 15 T cell receptor beta chains in this list originate from one sample, sequenced in a study of somatic mutations in cytotoxic T cells in rheumatoid arthritis. TCRdb's copy holds only in-frame clones and misses some; the assay was immunoSEQ multiplex PCR. The repertoire holds approximately 21,000 clones, with roughly 80% as singletons. Sequenced: CD8+ T cells sorted from blood. The receptor source for this set is an adult with rheumatoid arthritis.

The rearrangement uses TRBV2 and TRBJ2-3; 11 bases are a match to TRBD2. The CDR3 runs 17 residues. CDR1 is SNHLY and CDR2 is FYNNEI in the germline V gene. V was clipped by 6 bases and J by 2 bases; unmatched bases: 10. This CDR3 is CASRQTTSGGFTDTQYF. The CDR3, as DNA: TGTGCCAGCAGGCAAACAACTAGCGGGGGTTTCACAGATACGCAGTATTTT.

This chain links TRBV7-8 with TRBJ2-7, with 8 positions matching TRBD2. The CDR3 runs 15 residues. After removal of 5 bases from V and 1 base from J, the junction contained 7 bases not matched to a gene. Germline V gives CDR1 SGHVS, CDR2 FQNEAQ. The CDR3 bases are TGTGCCAGCAGCCGATTGACTAGCGATTCCTACGAGCAGTACTTC. This sequence encodes CASSRLTSDSYEQYF.

The genes are TRBV4-1 and TRBJ1-3; D not resolved. This CDR3 contains 15 residues. CDR1 and CDR2 from the germline V gene are MGHRA and YSYEKL. V was cut by 0 bases and J by 4 bases, with 10 bases left in between. CDR3 in DNA: TGCGCCAGCAGCCAAGATCAGAACCAGGGAAACACCATATATTTT. Its protein is CASSQDQNQGNTIYF.

The J gene is TRBJ2-1, the V gene TRBV4-3; tentatively, D is TRBD2 (6 bases). Germline CDR1 LGHNA, CDR2 YSLEER. With 1 base removed from V and 4 bases from J, the gap between germline ends came to 14 bases. This CDR3 spans 16 amino acids. CDR3 sequence: CASSQGLTGEYNEQFF. DNA for the CDR3: TGCGCCAGCAGCCAAGGCCTCACGGGAGAGTACAATGAGCAGTTCTTC.

V usage is TRBV7-9 and J usage is TRBJ2-2; 8 nucleotides match TRBD2. CDR3 length: 15 residues. CDR1 and CDR2 (germline): SEHNR, FQNEAQ (reference sequence). J was trimmed by 6 bases and V by 6 bases; bases with no gene match: 9. The CDR3 bases are TGTGCCAGCAGGCTGGGAACGGGGGGGCCCGGGGAGCTGTTTTTT. Its protein is CASRLGTGGPGELFF.

This rearrangement joins TRBV10-1 to TRBJ2-3; D gene unclear. The germline gives CDR1 WNHNN, CDR2 SYGVQD (reference sequence). The CDR3 runs to 13 residues. Trimming cost V 4 bases and J 3 bases, with 8 bases left between them. The CDR3 sequence: CASSGVLTDTQYF. CDR3 DNA: TGCGCCAGCAGTGGGGTTCTTACAGATACGCAGTATTTT.

The rearrangement links TRBV4-2 to TRBJ2-7; D is unclear. This CDR3 is built from 16 residues. Germline assignment: CDR1 LGHNA and CDR2 YNFKEQ. V dropped 0 bases and J dropped 0 bases, with 12 bases sitting between them. The CDR3 nucleotides read TGTGCCAGCAGCCAAGAGAGCGCGGCAAGCTCCTACGAGCAGTACTTC. Translated: CASSQESAASSYEQYF.

This rearrangement joins TRBV27 to TRBJ2-1, with 9 bases fitting TRBD2. The germline gives CDR1 MNHEY, CDR2 SMNVEV (reference sequence). The junction had 11 bases not matched to a gene; V was cut back by 0 bases and J by 2 bases. This CDR3 has 19 residues. Here the CDR3 reads CASSLSPWASGDPYNEQFF. CDR3 bases: TGTGCCAGCAGTTTATCTCCCTGGGCTAGCGGGGACCCCTACAATGAGCAGTTCTTC.

The V and J genes are TRBV5-5 and TRBJ1-1; tentative D call: TRBD1 (6 bases). Germline CDR1 and CDR2: SGHKS and YYEKEE (reference sequence). The CDR3 is 13 amino acids. Trimming took 4 bases from V and 6 from J, leaving 13 bases between them. CDR3 sequence reads: CASSATGSPEAFF. CDR3 sequence (DNA): TGTGCCAGCAGCGCGACAGGCTCCCCTGAAGCTTTCTTT.

The gene calls are TRBV2 and TRBJ1-1, with 9 bases identical to TRBD1. The CDR3 spans 14 residues. The junction had 5 bases not matched to a gene; V was cut back by 6 bases and J by 3 bases. The germline gives CDR1 SNHLY, CDR2 FYNNEI. CDR3 sequence reads: CASSGTGGHTEAFF. Written as DNA, the CDR3 is TGTGCCAGCAGCGGCACAGGGGGCCACACTGAAGCTTTCTTT.

The gene calls are TRBV4-1 and TRBJ1-2; D uncertain. The CDR3 runs to 14 residues. Germline CDR1 is MGHRA and CDR2 is YSYEKL. Trimming took off 1 base at V and 4 bases at J, with 10 bases between the two ends. CDR3 loop: CASSQGLSGYGYTF. The CDR3 coding sequence is TGCGCCAGCAGCCAAGGCCTGTCCGGCTATGGCTACACCTTC.

The J gene is TRBJ1-1, the V gene TRBV7-9, with no clear D. V lost 10 bases, J lost 1 base, and 10 bases lay in between. CDR1 SEHNR and CDR2 FQNEAQ come from the germline V gene (reference sequence). This CDR3 contains 12 residues. The CDR3 coding sequence is TGTGCCAACAGTTTAGGGAACACTGAAGCTTTCTTT. Protein: CANSLGNTEAFF. The full variable domain, with the rest looked up from reference TRBV7-9 and TRBJ1-1, is DTGVSQNPRHKITKRGQNVTFRCDPISEHNRLYWYRQTLGQGPEFLTYFQNEAQLEKSRLLSDRFSAERPKGSFSTLEIQRTEQGDSAMYLCANSLGNTEAFFGQGTRLTVV.

This chain joins TRBV13 and TRBJ1-5; D is ambiguous. This CDR3 is 15 amino acids long. Trimming cost V 0 bases and J 4 bases, with 10 bases left between them. Germline assignment: CDR1 PRHDT and CDR2 FYEKMQ (reference sequence). This CDR3 reads CASSLGLVRNQPQHF. The CDR3 nucleotides read TGTGCCAGCAGCTTAGGCCTGGTCAGAAATCAGCCCCAGCATTTT.

The chain carries TRBV6-6 and TRBJ1-4; D remains ambiguous. Per germline, CDR1 MNHNY and CDR2 SVGAGI (reference sequence). The V and J ends lost 2 bases and 8 bases respectively, with 9 bases between them. The CDR3 is made up of 13 amino acids. The CDR3 spells CASSYGVEEKLFF. In DNA, the CDR3 is TGTGCCAGCAGTTACGGTGTTGAGGAAAAACTGTTTTTT.

This clone was seen a few times. The chain couples TRBV5-1 to TRBJ1-1, with D perhaps TRBD1 (5 bases). This CDR3 region has 13 residues. CDR1 SGHRS and CDR2 YFSETQ come from the germline V gene. V gave up 4 bases and J gave up 1 base, with 8 bases separating them. The CDR3 spells CASSDGQNTEAFF. The CDR3 coding sequence is TGCGCCAGCAGCGACGGACAGAACACTGAAGCTTTCTTT.